The clone carrying this T cell receptor (beta chain) has a handful of counts. Its antigen is not identified. The entry originates in a study of naive and memory T cell subsets. Study conclusions and caveats: Naive repertoires, especially CD8, held a few larger clonotypes, possibly memory cells re-expressing CD45RA.

An equimolar mix of two oligonucleotides served as the beta constant-region primer for TRBC1 and TRBC2. Ligated cDNA was amplified by four rounds of PCR with nested alpha and beta constant-region primers and SP2. TCRdb ran MiXCR on the UMI-ligation and nested PCR reads and lists one entry per CDR3 protein. The table has 99,000 or so distinct CDR3 sequences, about 15% seen once; the top ten hold 2.5% to 3.5%. Per the germline V gene, CDR1 is SEHNR and CDR2 is FQNEAQ (reference sequence). The CDR3 is 13 residues long. V shed 2 bases and J shed 3 bases, with 8 bases lying between them. The chain has TRBV7-9 and TRBJ2-7, with unresolved D. Source material: naive CD8+ T cells from blood. This receptor was obtained from a human donor in good health. This CDR3 is CASSLPGDYEQYF. CDR3 DNA: TGTGCCAGCAGCTTACCGGGCGACTACGAGCAGTACTTC. Full variable domain (remainder filled in from reference TRBV7-9 and TRBJ2-7): DTGVSQNPRHKITKRGQNVTFRCDPISEHNRLYWYRQTLGQGPEFLTYFQNEAQLEKSRLLSDRFSAERPKGSFSTLEIQRTEQGDSAMYLCASSLPGDYEQYFGPGTRLTVT.